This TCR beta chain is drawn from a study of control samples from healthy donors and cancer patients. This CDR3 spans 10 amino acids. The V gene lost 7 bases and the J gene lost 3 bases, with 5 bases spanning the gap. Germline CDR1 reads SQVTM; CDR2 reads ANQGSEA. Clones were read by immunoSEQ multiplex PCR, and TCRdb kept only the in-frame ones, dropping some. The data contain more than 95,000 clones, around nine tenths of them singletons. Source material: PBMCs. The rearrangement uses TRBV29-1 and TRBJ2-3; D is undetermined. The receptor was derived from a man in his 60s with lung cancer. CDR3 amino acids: CSAGTDTQYF. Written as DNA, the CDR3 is TGCAGCGCCGGGACAGATACGCAGTATTTT.